A single sample gave rise to the 23 T cell receptor beta chains below, sequenced in a study of blood T cell repertoires in COVID-19. Method: immunoSEQ multiplex PCR; TCRdb's copy keeps in-frame clones and lacks some. This sample yields some 340,000 clones, of which 80% to 85% are seen a single time; over 4.5% belongs to the top ten. The sequenced sample consisted of PBMCs or T cells enriched from blood (not recorded which). The receptor source for this set is a woman in her fifties or sixties who had recovered from COVID-19.

This chain uses TRBV6-5 with TRBJ1-6; D may be TRBD1 (5 bases). Germline loops: CDR1 MNHEY, CDR2 SVGAGI. The CDR3 has 15 amino acids. Trimming cost V 2 bases and J 10 bases, with 15 bases left between them. CDR3: CASSYAGRDGSPLHF. The CDR3 DNA is TGTGCCAGCAGTTACGCGGGACGCGACGGCTCACCCCTCCACTTT.

The CDR3 region is CASSPRASGGALNYNEQFF. As DNA, the CDR3 is TGTGCCAGCTCACCACGGGCTAGCGGGGGGGCCTTGAACTACAATGAGCAGTTCTTC. The genes are TRBV18 and TRBJ2-1; 12 bases are a match to TRBD2. Germline V CDR1 and CDR2: KGHSH, LQKENI. The V gene end was trimmed by 1 base and the J gene end by 3 bases; junction bases not matched to a gene: 10. This CDR3 contains 19 residues.

The chain carries TRBV6-4 and TRBJ2-7, with 8 positions matching TRBD1. This CDR3 contains 15 residues. Trimming took 4 bases from V and 1 from J; bases not matched to a gene: 6. The germline gives CDR1 MRHNA, CDR2 SNTAGT. CDR3 region: CASSAETGESYEQYF. The DNA of the CDR3 is TGTGCCAGCAGTGCCGAGACAGGGGAATCCTACGAGCAGTACTTC.

The gene calls are TRBV28 and TRBJ2-5; 7 bases are a match to TRBD1. Germline assignment: CDR1 MDHEN and CDR2 SYDVKM. The V segment lost 4 bases and the J segment 1 base; nucleotides outside the gene matches: 6. The CDR3 has 15 residues. The CDR3 here is CASSYTGTAQETQYF. CDR3 bases: TGTGCCAGCAGTTATACAGGGACAGCCCAAGAGACCCAGTACTTC.

This chain links TRBV29-1 with TRBJ2-7, with a weak D call TRBD1 (6 bases). This CDR3 is built from 11 residues. Germline CDR1 is SQVTM and CDR2 is ANQGSEA. V was clipped by 5 bases and J by 6 bases, with 11 bases between them. The CDR3 bases are TGCAGCGTTCTCACAGGGTCCGAGCAGTACTTC. Its translation: CSVLTGSEQYF.

The V gene is TRBV4-3, the J gene TRBJ2-1; 9 bases line up with TRBD2. V shed 0 bases and J 6 bases; nucleotides not matched to a gene: 9. Germline CDR1 is LGHNA and CDR2 is YSLEER. CDR3 length equals 17 residues. The CDR3 DNA reads as TGCGCCAGCAGCCAAGATATGGCGGGAGGGCAAGGCAATGAGCAGTTCTTC. The encoded protein is CASSQDMAGGQGNEQFF.

The V call is TRBV4-1, the J call TRBJ1-5; the D is unclear. Per the germline V gene, CDR1 is MGHRA and CDR2 is YSYEKL. The CDR3 is made up of 16 amino acids. Trimming removed 1 base from V and 0 bases from J, with 10 bases in between. The chain's CDR3 is CASSQGGGSSNQPQHF. CDR3 DNA sequence: TGCGCCAGCAGCCAAGGGGGAGGTTCTAGCAATCAGCCCCAGCATTTT.

The rearrangement links TRBV7-2 to TRBJ1-2; 9 bases match TRBD1. V lost 3 bases, J lost 4 bases, and 6 bases stayed unmatched. The CDR3 extends over 15 amino acids. Germline V gives CDR1 SGHTA, CDR2 FQGNSA. The CDR3 DNA reads TGTGCCAGCAGCTTCGGACCGGGACAGGGCTATGGCTACACCTTC. It translates to CASSFGPGQGYGYTF.

The sample holds one count of this clone. The V call is TRBV4-1, the J call TRBJ1-5; D uncertain. This CDR3 is 14 amino acids long. Per germline, CDR1 MGHRA and CDR2 YSYEKL. V lost 6 bases and J 0 bases, leaving 9 bases between the germline ends. In DNA form, the CDR3 reads TGCGCCAGCAGTGATAGTTATAGCAATCAGCCCCAGCATTTT. Its protein product is CASSDSYSNQPQHF.

This clone was detected once. This chain links TRBV28 with TRBJ1-1; the D is unclear. This CDR3 contains 13 residues. Germline loops: CDR1 MDHEN, CDR2 SYDVKM. V was clipped by 4 bases and J by 4 bases, with 10 bases between them. CDR3: CASSSPRSTEAFF. In nucleotides, the CDR3 is TGTGCCAGCAGTTCACCACGGAGCACTGAAGCTTTCTTT.

This chain joins TRBV4-3 and TRBJ1-1; D gene unclear. CDR1 LGHNA and CDR2 YSLEER come from the germline V gene. The length of the CDR3 is 13 residues. V lost 0 bases, J lost 8 bases, and 10 bases lay in between. The CDR3 coding sequence is TGCGCCAGCAGCCAAGAAAATCGGGTCGAAGCTTTCTTT. Translation gives CASSQENRVEAFF.

The V gene is TRBV15, the J gene TRBJ1-2; TRBD1 matches 8 bases. Unmatched junction bases numbered 16, after V lost 6 bases and J lost 4 bases. Germline loops: CDR1 LNHNV, CDR2 YYDKDF (reference sequence). The length of the CDR3 is 17 residues. The CDR3 DNA is TGTGCCACCAGTGGGAGGACAGGGTCCTCCGTGGGCTATGGCTACACCTTC. Amino acids: CATSGRTGSSVGYGYTF.

The chain links TRBV2 to TRBJ1-2, with a possible D match to TRBD1 (5 bases). Trimming removed 2 bases at V and 3 bases at J, with 13 bases between. There are 15 residues in the CDR3. CDR1 and CDR2 (germline): SNHLY, FYNNEI. CDR3 nucleotide sequence: TGTGCCAGCAGTGAATGGGGCAGGATTGACTATGGCTACACCTTC. Protein: CASSEWGRIDYGYTF.

The V gene is TRBV6-5, the J gene TRBJ2-7; 9 bases agree with TRBD1. With 0 bases clipped from V and 4 bases from J, the junction kept 4 bases outside the gene matches. CDR1 is MNHEY, CDR2 SVGAGI, per germline. The CDR3 length is 15 residues. The CDR3 loop is CASSYSGTGRYEQYF. The CDR3 DNA follows: TGTGCCAGCAGTTACTCGGGGACAGGGAGGTACGAGCAGTACTTC.

The chain joins TRBV5-4 to TRBJ1-2, with D maybe TRBD1 (5 bases). This CDR3 has 13 residues. CDR1 is SGHNT and CDR2 is YYREEE in the germline V gene (reference sequence). Trimming removed 2 bases at V and 4 bases at J, with 9 bases between. CDR3 amino acids: CASSLQATYGYTF. The DNA of the CDR3 is TGTGCCAGCAGCTTACAGGCGACCTATGGCTACACCTTC.

A note on this clone: Additional DNA sequences in this sample encode the identical CDR3. For the CDR3, the DNA is TGTGCCAGCTCACCAGGCACAGGAACCTACGAGCAGTACTTC. Its translation: CASSPGTGTYEQYF. The V call is TRBV18, the J call TRBJ2-7, with D perhaps TRBD1 (5 bases). The CDR3 is 14 residues long. The V end lost 2 bases, the J end lost 2 bases, and 10 bases lay between the germline ends. Germline V gene data show CDR1 as KGHSH and CDR2 as LQKENI.

V usage is TRBV6-5 and J usage is TRBJ1-1, with D maybe TRBD1 (5 bases). The CDR3 contains 12 residues. V was clipped by 7 bases and J by 14 bases, with 20 bases between them. Germline CDR1 is MNHEY and CDR2 is SVGAGI. The DNA for the CDR3 is TGTGCCAGCACCCCCCATCGGGGGGAGCAGTTCTTT. It is translated as CASTPHRGEQFF.

A single count supports this clone. The genes are TRBV11-3 and TRBJ2-7, with 7 bases lining up with TRBD1. V lost 3 bases to trimming and J lost 4 bases; unmatched junction nucleotides: 6. This CDR3 is 14 amino acids long. Germline lookup yields CDR1 SGHNT and CDR2 YENEEA. The CDR3 coding sequence is TGTGCCAGCAGCTTGACATCGGGACAGTACGAGCAGTACTTC. Translated: CASSLTSGQYEQYF.

CDR3 protein: CASSPLRIGQPYGYTF. CDR3 bases: TGTGCCAGCAGCCCACTGCGGATCGGACAGCCCTATGGCTACACCTTC. This chain links TRBV3-1 (or the pseudogene TRBV3-2) with TRBJ1-2; D is possibly TRBD1 (6 bases). Between the trimmed V and J ends, which lost 4 bases and 4 bases, there was a span of 19 bases. Looked up from germline, CDR1 is LGHDT and CDR2 is YNNKEL (reference sequence). This CDR3 has 16 amino acids.

This clone was counted only a few times. Different DNA sequences within this sample yield the same CDR3. The V gene is TRBV6-1, the J gene TRBJ1-1; no firm D call. Germline lookup yields CDR1 MNHNS and CDR2 SASEGT. This CDR3 is built from 13 residues. The ends were cut back, 2 bases at V and 5 bases at J, with 9 bases in the middle. The CDR3 is CASSELRGTEAFF. In DNA form, the CDR3 reads TGTGCCAGCAGTGAACTTCGAGGGACTGAAGCTTTCTTT.

The chain links TRBV2 to TRBJ1-2; tentatively, D is TRBD1 (6 bases). This CDR3 spans 12 amino acids. V lost 7 bases, J lost 8 bases, and 14 bases lay in between. CDR1 is SNHLY and CDR2 is FYNNEI in the germline V gene. The CDR3 coding sequence is TGTGCCAGCACTTCGACAGGTCGGGGCTACACCTTC. Encoded protein: CASTSTGRGYTF.

This clone appeared a single time. This chain links TRBV19 with TRBJ2-1; 10 bases line up with TRBD2. The CDR3 runs to 17 residues. The J segment lost 2 bases and the V segment lost 5 bases, leaving 9 bases of the junction unmatched. Germline V gene data show CDR1 as LNHDA and CDR2 as SQIVND (reference sequence). The CDR3 spells CASSPRQTSGTYNEQFF. CDR3 coding DNA: TGTGCCAGTAGTCCGCGCCAAACTAGCGGGACCTACAATGAGCAGTTCTTC. Complete variable domain (other parts from reference TRBV19 and TRBJ2-1): DGGITQSPKYLFRKEGQNVTLSCEQNLNHDAMYWYRQDPGQGLRLIYYSQIVNDFQKGDIAEGYSVSREKKESFPLTVTSAQKNPTAFYLCASSPRQTSGTYNEQFFGPGTRLTVL.

The chain couples TRBV27 to TRBJ1-1; D is possibly TRBD1 (5 bases). V lost 0 bases and J lost 1, with 6 bases in between. Germline values: CDR1 MNHEY, CDR2 SMNVEV (reference sequence). CDR3 length: 14 residues. The chain's CDR3 is CASSLSRENTEAFF. The CDR3 DNA sequence: TGTGCCAGCAGTTTATCCAGGGAGAACACTGAAGCTTTCTTT.